What follows are 16 T cell receptor beta chains derived from one specimen sequenced in a study of T cell responses to AZD1222 COVID-19 vaccine. Libraries were prepared by immunoSEQ multiplex PCR; TCRdb keeps only in-frame clonotypes and omits some of them. The sample shows around 200,000 clones, approximately 93% of them seen only once. The sequences come from peripheral blood, collected on day 0 of AZD1222 vaccination. All receptors come from an adult in good health.

The chain uses TRBV27 and TRBJ1-2; D may be TRBD1 (6 bases). This CDR3 has 13 amino acids. CDR1 MNHEY and CDR2 SMNVEV come from the germline V gene (reference sequence). Deletions cut 8 bases from V and 4 bases from J, with 14 bases between. The DNA for the CDR3 is TGTGCCAGCCACACAGGGTTGGGCTATGGCTACACCTTC. This codes for CASHTGLGYGYTF.

J is TRBJ2-7 and V is TRBV19; tentative D call: TRBD2 (7 bases). With 3 bases removed from V and 1 base from J, the gap between germline ends came to 13 bases. Germline CDR1 LNHDA, CDR2 SQIVND (reference sequence). This CDR3 has 15 residues. The CDR3 sequence is CASSITGGLSYEQYF. The CDR3 DNA follows: TGTGCCAGTAGTATTACGGGGGGCTTATCCTACGAGCAGTACTTC.

This chain uses TRBV7-9 with TRBJ1-4; maybe TRBD1 (5 bases). V was clipped by 1 base and J by 4 bases, with 7 bases between them. The CDR3 extends over 14 amino acids. Germline CDR1 SEHNR, CDR2 FQNEAQ (reference sequence). The CDR3 sequence: CASSLGGFNEKLFF. CDR3 coding DNA: TGTGCCAGCAGCTTAGGGGGGTTTAATGAAAAACTGTTTTTT.

The chain's CDR3 is CASTRVVDPGFYEQYF. The DNA for the CDR3 is TGTGCCAGCACCCGAGTCGTGGACCCGGGTTTCTACGAGCAGTACTTC. The chain joins TRBV2 to TRBJ2-7; no firm D call. Looked up from germline, CDR1 is SNHLY and CDR2 is FYNNEI. Trimming removed 7 bases at V and 3 bases at J, with 22 bases between. The CDR3 loop spans 16 amino acids.

This clone appeared a single time. The J gene is TRBJ2-5, the V gene TRBV12-3 or TRBV12-4; D is undetermined. V dropped 2 bases and J dropped 2 bases, with 6 bases sitting between them. This CDR3 has 13 residues. The CDR3 here is CASSLTSQETQYF. In nucleotides, the CDR3 is TGTGCCAGCAGTTTAACGTCTCAAGAGACCCAGTACTTC.

The V and J genes are TRBV25-1 and TRBJ2-5, with a tentative D call TRBD1 (5 bases). CDR3 length: 13 residues. V lost 4 bases to trimming and J lost 6 bases, with 12 bases between them. Germline V gene data show CDR1 as MGHDK and CDR2 as SYGVNS. The CDR3 reads CASSGRQRQTQYF. Written as DNA, the CDR3 is TGTGCCAGCAGTGGGCGACAGAGACAGACCCAGTACTTC.

V usage is TRBV4-1 and J usage is TRBJ2-7; D is uncertain. The CDR3 runs to 20 residues. Trimming removed 0 bases at V and 0 bases at J, with 24 bases between. The germline V gene encodes CDR1 MGHRA and CDR2 YSYEKL. The CDR3 coding sequence is TGCGCCAGCAGCCAAGATCTTGGCAGGTCTTTAACCCCTAGCTCCTACGAGCAGTACTTC. This gives the protein CASSQDLGRSLTPSSYEQYF.

The count of this clone is one. The chain is built from TRBV19 and TRBJ1-3; tentatively, D is TRBD1 (5 bases). Germline CDR1 reads LNHDA; CDR2 reads SQIVND (reference sequence). The CDR3 contains 13 residues. Trimming took off 8 bases at V and 4 bases at J, with 12 bases between the two ends. The CDR3 region has the DNA TGTGCCAGTGGCCGGGGGGAAGGAAACACCATATATTTT. Translation: CASGRGEGNTIYF.

J is TRBJ1-5 and V is TRBV19; TRBD1 is a possible D gene (5 bases). CDR1 and CDR2 from the germline V gene are LNHDA and SQIVND (reference sequence). This CDR3 comprises 16 residues. V was cut by 6 bases and J by 4 bases, with 19 bases left in between. The DNA for the CDR3 is TGTGCCAGTAGCAAACCTGGGGGACGCCCTAATCAGCCCCAGCATTTT. This gives the protein CASSKPGGRPNQPQHF.

V gene TRBV25-1 combines with J gene TRBJ1-1; D not certain. This CDR3 region has 15 residues. V was shortened by 6 bases and J by 0 bases, with 14 bases between the two germline ends. CDR1 MGHDK and CDR2 SYGVNS come from the germline V gene. The CDR3 nucleotides are TGTGCCAGCAGCGGGGATTACATGGTGAACACTGAAGCTTTCTTT. This gives the protein CASSGDYMVNTEAFF.

The rearrangement joins TRBV6-5 to TRBJ1-6, with 8 bases identical to TRBD1. CDR1 and CDR2 from the germline V gene are MNHEY and SVGAGI. The CDR3 covers 15 residues. With V trimmed by 0 bases and J by 7 bases, 2 bases remained unmatched. As DNA, the CDR3 is TGTGCCAGCAGTTACTCTCGACAGGGGAATTCACCCCTCCACTTT. It translates to CASSYSRQGNSPLHF.

The chain employs TRBV15 and TRBJ1-5, with D perhaps TRBD1 (5 bases). CDR3 length: 15 residues. Germline CDR1 is LNHNV and CDR2 is YYDKDF (reference sequence). Deletions cut 3 bases from V and 6 bases from J, with 15 bases between. CDR3 coding DNA: TGTGCCACCAGCAGGGGACGCGGAGGTGGTCAGCCCCAGCATTTT. It codes for CATSRGRGGGQPQHF.

The V call is TRBV7-9, the J call TRBJ2-7, with 10 positions matching TRBD2. The CDR3 contains 14 residues. V was pared by 6 bases and J by 5 bases, with 7 bases of the junction left unmatched. Germline assignment: CDR1 SEHNR and CDR2 FQNEAQ (reference sequence). In DNA form, the CDR3 reads TGTGCCAGCAGTTCTAGCGGGAGTTCCCACGAGCAGTACTTC. It encodes CASSSSGSSHEQYF.

The rearrangement uses TRBV4-2 and TRBJ2-1, with D unclear. Between the trimmed V and J ends, which lost 0 bases and 1 base, there was a span of 10 bases. Looked up from germline, CDR1 is LGHNA and CDR2 is YNFKEQ. The CDR3 extends over 16 amino acids. The DNA for the CDR3 is TGTGCCAGCAGCCAAGAGGAAAAGGTATCCTACAATGAGCAGTTCTTC. It encodes CASSQEEKVSYNEQFF.

This clone was seen a single time. Written as DNA, the CDR3 is TGTGCCAGCAGTGAATCGAGCAATCAGCCCCAGCATTTT. It specifies CASSESSNQPQHF. This rearrangement joins TRBV6-1 to TRBJ1-5; D unclear. The germline V and J ends were trimmed by 2 bases and 1 base, with 3 bases remaining between them. The germline gives CDR1 MNHNS, CDR2 SASEGT. The CDR3 is 13 amino acids.

The chain links TRBV10-3 to TRBJ2-3; 9 nucleotides match TRBD2. From germline, CDR1 is ENHRY and CDR2 SYGVKD. The CDR3 consists of 13 residues. V lost 7 bases and J lost 3; bases outside the gene matches: 2. The CDR3 reads CAIMTSGTDTQYF. CDR3 in DNA: TGTGCCATCATGACTAGCGGAACAGATACGCAGTATTTT.